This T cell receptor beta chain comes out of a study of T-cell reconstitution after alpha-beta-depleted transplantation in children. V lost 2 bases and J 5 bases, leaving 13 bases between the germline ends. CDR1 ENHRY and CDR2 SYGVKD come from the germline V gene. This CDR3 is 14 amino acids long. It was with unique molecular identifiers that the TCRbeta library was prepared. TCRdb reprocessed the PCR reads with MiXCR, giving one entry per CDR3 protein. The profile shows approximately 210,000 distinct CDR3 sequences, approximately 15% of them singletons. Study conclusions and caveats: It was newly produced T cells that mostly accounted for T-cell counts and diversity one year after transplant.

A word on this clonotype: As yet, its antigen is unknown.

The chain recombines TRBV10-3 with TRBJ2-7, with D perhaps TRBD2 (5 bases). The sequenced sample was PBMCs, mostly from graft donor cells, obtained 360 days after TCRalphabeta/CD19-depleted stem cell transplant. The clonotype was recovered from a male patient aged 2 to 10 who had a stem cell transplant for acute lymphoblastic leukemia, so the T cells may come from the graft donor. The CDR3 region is CAISERGALDEQYF. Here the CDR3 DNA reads TGTGCCATCAGTGAGCGGGGAGCTTTAGACGAGCAGTACTTC.